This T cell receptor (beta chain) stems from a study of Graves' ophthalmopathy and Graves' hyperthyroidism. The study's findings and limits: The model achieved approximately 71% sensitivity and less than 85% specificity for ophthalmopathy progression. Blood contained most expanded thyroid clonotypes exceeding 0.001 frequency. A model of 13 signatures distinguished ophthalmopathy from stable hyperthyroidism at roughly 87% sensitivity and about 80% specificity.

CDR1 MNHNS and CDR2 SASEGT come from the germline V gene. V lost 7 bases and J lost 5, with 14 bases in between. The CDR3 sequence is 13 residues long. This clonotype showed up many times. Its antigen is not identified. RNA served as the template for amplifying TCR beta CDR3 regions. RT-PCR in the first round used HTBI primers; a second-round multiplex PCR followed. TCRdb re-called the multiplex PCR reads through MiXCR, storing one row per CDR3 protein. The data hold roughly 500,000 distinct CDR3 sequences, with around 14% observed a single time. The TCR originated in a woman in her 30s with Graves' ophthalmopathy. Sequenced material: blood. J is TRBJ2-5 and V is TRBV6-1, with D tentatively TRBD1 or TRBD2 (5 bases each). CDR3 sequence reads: CASTVVGTETQYF. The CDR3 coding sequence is TGTGCCAGCACCGTCGTAGGGACGGAGACCCAGTACTTC.